This entry is about one TCR delta chain. The data are from a study of gamma-delta T cells after stem cell transplantation. With 2 bases clipped from V and 4 bases from J, the junction kept 26 bases outside the gene matches. The CDR3 is 20 residues long. In germline, CDR1 is NSMFDY, CDR2 ISSIKDK. TCRdb re-processed the RT-PCR reads using CATT. The sample includes 13,000 or so delta-chain clones, roughly 29% seen only once; the top ten take about 3.8%. The specimen sequenced was gamma-delta T cells. The receptor was derived from a human donor. It is not recorded whose cells these are; they may come from a transplant donor. The rearrangement links TRAV29/DV5 to TRDJ1; 7 bases are a match to TRDD2. CDR3 sequence: CAASHGLPQQYGYEHDKLIF. The CDR3 DNA reads TGTGCAGCAAGTCATGGCCTTCCTCAACAATATGGCTATGAACACGATAAACTCATCTTT.